One sample yielded the 9 T cell receptor beta chains listed below, sequenced in a study of spatial heterogeneity in lung cancer. Findings and caveats of the study: Counts that tracked tumor mutation counts were those of expanded intratumoral alpha and beta TCRs.

Time point meaning: sample taken at primary tumor resection. Antigens of these TCRs are unknown. TCRdb redid the calling of the 5' RACE reads with MiXCR, one entry per CDR3 protein. This sample has approximately 3,200 distinct CDR3 sequences, with under 6% found just once. Sample: lung tumor tissue, taken at surgery. The receptor source for this set is a female donor with early-stage non-small cell lung cancer.

By share, this clonotype ranks as medium-sized. Since it is a stray read in a library aimed at alpha chains, this beta chain has a size that is not meaningful. The rearrangement uses TRBV10-3 and TRBJ2-3; 12 nucleotides agree with TRBD2. The CDR3 is made up of 16 amino acids. V gave up 6 bases and J gave up 1 base; unmatched junction bases: 5. Germline assignment: CDR1 ENHRY and CDR2 SYGVKD. CDR3 amino acids: CAISPRTSGGTDTQYF. The CDR3 region has the DNA TGTGCCATCAGCCCACGGACTAGCGGGGGCACAGATACGCAGTATTTT.

By sample share, this clonotype is medium-sized. The library was built for alpha chains, so this beta chain is an off-target read and its size means little. The chain carries TRBV5-1 and TRBJ2-7; D is possibly TRBD2 (6 bases). Between the trimmed V and J ends, which lost 4 bases and 3 bases, there was a span of 11 bases. This CDR3 is built from 13 residues. Germline V lookup: CDR1 SGHRS, CDR2 YFSETQ. CDR3: CASSPMEGYEQYF. CDR3 in DNA: TGCGCCAGCAGCCCCATGGAGGGCTACGAGCAGTACTTC.

By share of the sample, this clonotype is large. As an off-target read in a library built for alpha chains, this beta chain has a frequency of little significance. The chain couples TRBV28 to TRBJ1-1, with D unclear. V was cut by 6 bases and J by 0 bases, with 5 bases left in between. In germline, CDR1 is MDHEN, CDR2 SYDVKM. This CDR3 has 12 amino acids. As DNA, the CDR3 is TGTGCCAGCAGAGACATGAACACTGAAGCTTTCTTT. Its protein is CASRDMNTEAFF.

In this sample, this clonotype is medium-sized. Within a library made for alpha chains, this beta chain is off target, and its count is uninformative. Here the CDR3 reads CASSQGTARVGYEQYF. The CDR3 DNA is TGTGCCAGCAGCCAAGGGACAGCCCGGGTCGGCTACGAGCAGTACTTC. The chain uses TRBV3-1 and TRBJ2-7, with D perhaps TRBD1 (6 bases). CDR3 length: 16 residues. Between the trimmed V and J ends, which lost 1 base and 3 bases, there was a span of 16 bases. The V gene's germline CDR1 is LGHDT and CDR2 YNNKEL (reference sequence).

This clonotype has at least ten counts. This beta chain appears as a stray read in a library generated for alpha chains; its size is not informative. The chain couples TRBV7-3 to TRBJ1-1; a possible D gene is TRBD1 (5 bases). The CDR3 totals 18 residues. Between the trimmed V and J ends, which lost 0 bases and 1 base, there was a span of 18 bases. From germline, CDR1 is SGHTA and CDR2 FQGTGA. CDR3 loop: CASSLTAVVGRENTEAFF. The CDR3 coding sequence is TGTGCCAGCAGCTTAACGGCTGTGGTGGGGCGGGAGAACACTGAAGCTTTCTTT.

There are many counts of this clonotype. This beta chain appears as a stray read in a library generated for alpha chains; its size is not informative. The rearrangement joins TRBV20-1 to TRBJ2-1, with D tentatively TRBD1 (6 bases). This CDR3 region has 13 residues. V shed 4 bases and J shed 5 bases, with 12 bases lying between them. Germline assignment: CDR1 DFQATT and CDR2 SNEGSKA (reference sequence). This CDR3 reads CSATGVGDNEQFF. DNA for the CDR3: TGCAGTGCTACAGGGGTGGGGGACAATGAGCAGTTCTTC.

The sample holds many counts of this clonotype. Since it is a stray read in a library aimed at alpha chains, this beta chain has a size that is not meaningful. The chain joins TRBV4-1 to TRBJ2-1; no clear D. The CDR3 is made up of 12 amino acids. V lost 4 bases and J 7 bases, leaving 8 bases between the germline ends. Germline CDR1 is MGHRA and CDR2 is YSYEKL. The DNA for the CDR3 is TGCGCCAGCAGCCCCGGACCGAATGAGCAGTTCTTC. Amino acid sequence: CASSPGPNEQFF.

This clonotype is large. Within a library made for alpha chains, this beta chain is off target, and its count is uninformative. This sequence joins TRBV12-3 or TRBV12-4 and TRBJ1-1; D ambiguous. V lost 6 bases and J 4 bases, leaving 15 bases between the germline ends. This CDR3 is built from 14 residues. The CDR3 is CASRRASWGTEAFF. The CDR3 DNA sequence: TGTGCCAGCAGAAGGGCCTCCTGGGGCACTGAAGCTTTCTTT.

This clonotype has ten or more counts. The library was built for alpha chains, so this beta chain is an off-target read and its size means little. V gene TRBV6-1 combines with J gene TRBJ2-5; 10 bases agree with TRBD1. CDR1 MNHNS and CDR2 SASEGT come from the germline V gene. Unmatched junction bases numbered 8, after V lost 2 bases and J lost 5 bases. CDR3 length: 16 amino acids. CDR3 residues: CASSEWGTGVGETQYF. The CDR3 DNA reads as TGTGCCAGCAGTGAATGGGGGACAGGGGTCGGGGAGACCCAGTACTTC.